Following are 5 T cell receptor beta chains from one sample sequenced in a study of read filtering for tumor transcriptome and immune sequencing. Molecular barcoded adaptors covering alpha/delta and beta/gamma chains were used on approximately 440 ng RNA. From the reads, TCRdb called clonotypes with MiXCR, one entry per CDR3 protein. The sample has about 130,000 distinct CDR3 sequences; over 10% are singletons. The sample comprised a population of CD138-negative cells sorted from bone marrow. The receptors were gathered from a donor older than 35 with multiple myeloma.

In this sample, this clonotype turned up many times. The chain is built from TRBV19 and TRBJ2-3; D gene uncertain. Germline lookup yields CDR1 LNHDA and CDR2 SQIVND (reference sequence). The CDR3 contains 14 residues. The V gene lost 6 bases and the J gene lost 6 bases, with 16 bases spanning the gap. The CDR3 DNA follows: TGTGCCAGTAGGCCTCGGGCGAAAGCGGATACGCAGTATTTT. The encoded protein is CASRPRAKADTQYF.

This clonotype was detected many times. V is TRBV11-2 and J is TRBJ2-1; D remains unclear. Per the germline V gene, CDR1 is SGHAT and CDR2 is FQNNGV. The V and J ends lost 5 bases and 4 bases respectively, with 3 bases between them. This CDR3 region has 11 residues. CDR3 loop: CASSTYNEQFF. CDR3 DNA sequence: TGTGCCAGCAGCACATACAATGAGCAGTTCTTC.

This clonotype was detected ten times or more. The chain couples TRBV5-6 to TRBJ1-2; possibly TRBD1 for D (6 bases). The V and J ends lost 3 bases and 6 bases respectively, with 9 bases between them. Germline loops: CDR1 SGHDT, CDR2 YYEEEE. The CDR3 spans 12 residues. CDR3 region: CASSSGQNGYTF. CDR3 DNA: TGTGCCAGCAGCTCCGGACAGAATGGCTACACCTTC.

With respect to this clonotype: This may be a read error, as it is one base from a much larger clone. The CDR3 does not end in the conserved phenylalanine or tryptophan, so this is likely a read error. The CDR3 DNA follows: TGTGCCAGTAGTATAGCTCAGGGGTCAGGAGAGACCCAGTACTCC. Amino acids: CASSIAQGSGETQYS. The chain employs TRBV19 and TRBJ2-5; D may be TRBD1 (6 bases). V was clipped by 1 base and J by 4 bases, with 13 bases between them. CDR3 size: 15 residues. Germline V gene lookup returns CDR1 LNHDA and CDR2 SQIVND (reference sequence).

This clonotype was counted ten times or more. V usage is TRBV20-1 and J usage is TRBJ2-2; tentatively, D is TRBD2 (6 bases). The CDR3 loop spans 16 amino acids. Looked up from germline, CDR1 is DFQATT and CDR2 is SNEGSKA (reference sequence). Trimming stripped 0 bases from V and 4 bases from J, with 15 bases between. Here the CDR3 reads CSARDGASVGTGELFF. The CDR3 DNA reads TGCAGTGCTAGAGATGGGGCTAGCGTGGGCACCGGGGAGCTGTTTTTT.